This is a list of T cell receptor beta chains from one sample in a study of cytomegalovirus exposure and HLA in healthy donors. Some clones are missing from TCRdb's copy, which holds only in-frame ones; the method was immunoSEQ multiplex PCR. The sample lists some 130,000 clones; around 80% were seen once. Specimen: PBMCs. The source of these receptors is a woman aged 35 to 49 in good health and CMV-seronegative. Each CDR3 is given with its conserved first and last residue. A D gene is named only where the DNA matches it firmly. The size entry is marked missing in some rows and otherwise reads once, few, many or a size class.

V	size	D	J	DNA	CDR3
TRBV5-4	NA	NA	TRBJ2-1	TGTGCCAGCAGCAACCCCGGGACAAACTACAATGAGCAGTTCTTC	CASSNPGTNYNEQFF
TRBV18	NA	TRBD1	TRBJ1-2	TGTGCCAGCTCAGCCGGAACAGGGGGTGGCTACACCTTC	CASSAGTGGGYTF
TRBV27	NA	TRBD1	TRBJ2-5	TGTGCCAGGGGGACCTGGGACAGCCAAGAGACCCAGTACTTC	CARGTWDSQETQYF
TRBV5-1	NA	TRBD1	TRBJ1-3	TGCGCCAGCAGCTTGTCGGGGACAGGGTCCGGAAACACCATATATTTT	CASSLSGTGSGNTIYF
TRBV9	NA	TRBD2	TRBJ2-7	TGTGCCAGCAGCGTAGTAGCGGGGGGCGACTACGAGCAGTACTTC	CASSVVAGGDYEQYF
TRBV9	NA	TRBD1	TRBJ1-6	TGTGCCAGCAGCTATAGGGACAGGGAAAATTCACCCCTCCACTTT	CASSYRDRENSPLHF
TRBV28	NA	NA	TRBJ1-2	TGTGCCAGCAGTCCTTTGGGGGGGAACTATGGCTACACCTTC	CASSPLGGNYGYTF
TRBV5-1	NA	NA	TRBJ1-1	TGCGCCAGCAGCTCAACAGGATTTGGGTTAGGCACTGAAGCTTTCTTT	CASSSTGFGLGTEAFF
TRBV6-5	NA	NA	TRBJ1-2	TGTGCCAGCAGGTCCCCTAGCGGAGCTAACTATGGCTACACCTTC	CASRSPSGANYGYTF
TRBV6-5	NA	TRBD1	TRBJ1-4	TGTGCCAGCAGTTACGGGGGGACAGGGGAAAAACTGTTTTTT	CASSYGGTGEKLFF
TRBV7-9	NA	TRBD1	TRBJ1-1	TGTGCCAGCAGCTCAGGACAGGGGTACACTGAAGCTTTCTTT	CASSSGQGYTEAFF
TRBV7-9	NA	TRBD1	TRBJ2-7	TGTGCCAGCAGCACTGTCGGGGACAGGGCCTACGAGCAGTACTTC	CASSTVGDRAYEQYF
TRBV6-1	few	NA	TRBJ2-2	TGTGCCAGCAGGGCCCAGGGAGGGGGCGGGGAGCTGTTTTTT	CASRAQGGGGELFF
TRBV6-1	once	NA	TRBJ2-7	TGTGCCGCCCACAGGGACTACGAGCAGTACTTC	CAAHRDYEQYF
TRBV28	NA	NA	TRBJ1-5	TGTGCCAGCTGGGGCTTTAAGAGTCAGCCCCAGCATTTT	CASWGFKSQPQHF
TRBV5-4	NA	TRBD2	TRBJ2-7	TGTGCCAGCAGCCCGAGGACTAGCGGACCCTCCTACGAGCAGTACTTC	CASSPRTSGPSYEQYF
TRBV28	few	NA	TRBJ2-7	TGTGCCAGCATTCCCTTGTCGGGGAGCTCCTACGAGCAGTACTTC	CASIPLSGSSYEQYF
TRBV9	NA	TRBD2	TRBJ2-5	TGTGCCAGCAGCGTAGGTCTTAGCGGGGGGGCTAAGGAGACCCAGTACTTC	CASSVGLSGGAKETQYF
TRBV28	NA	TRBD1	TRBJ1-5	TGTGCCAGCAGTTTATTGCGGACAGGGGTTGGGAATCAGCCCCAGCATTTT	CASSLLRTGVGNQPQHF
TRBV6-6	NA	NA	TRBJ2-7	TGTGCCAGCAGTTACCCCCAGAGGGAGCAGTACTTC	CASSYPQREQYF
TRBV7-8	NA	TRBD1	TRBJ2-7	TGTGCCAGCAGCTTAGCAGCAGGGGGCTACGAGCAGTACTTC	CASSLAAGGYEQYF
TRBV6-5	NA	TRBD1	TRBJ1-2	TGTGCCAGCAGTTTGGACAGGGAAGGGTATGGCTACACCTTC	CASSLDREGYGYTF
TRBV27	NA	NA	TRBJ2-2	TGTGCCAGCAGCCTACAGGGCCCTCCCGGGGAGCTGTTTTTT	CASSLQGPPGELFF
TRBV29-1	NA	NA	TRBJ1-2	TGCAGCGTTGGTCGCCAACAGGGTCATGGCTACACCTTC	CSVGRQQGHGYTF